This T cell receptor beta chain stems from a study of T cells after yellow fever vaccination. On the study more broadly: Researchers used SMART-Seq v4 Ultra Low Input to prepare fractions that had low cell numbers.

Synthesis of TCR cDNA relied on 5'RACE template switching, which attached a universal primer site and UMIs. From the 5' RACE reads, TCRdb called clonotypes with MiXCR, one entry per CDR3 protein. The sample lists approximately 250,000 distinct CDR3 sequences, about 5.2% occurring once. Study-wide points: The booster response re-showed most primary clones: more than 95% CD4, about 89% CD8.

V was clipped by 4 bases and J by 5 bases; unmatched bases: 7. The germline CDR1 and CDR2 sequences are SGHRS and YFSETQ. The CDR3 length is 15 residues. This clonotype was observed a few times. Its antigen is currently unknown. This chain connects TRBV5-1 to TRBJ2-2, with TRBD2 matching over 8 bases. The receptor was derived from a man between 18 and 29 years old who received the YFV17D yellow fever vaccine. The source was CD4+ T cells sorted from PBMCs, collected on the day of the yellow fever booster vaccination. CDR3: CASSLGGVDTGELFF. CDR3 DNA: TGCGCCAGCAGCCTCGGGGGGGTCGATACCGGGGAGCTGTTTTTT.